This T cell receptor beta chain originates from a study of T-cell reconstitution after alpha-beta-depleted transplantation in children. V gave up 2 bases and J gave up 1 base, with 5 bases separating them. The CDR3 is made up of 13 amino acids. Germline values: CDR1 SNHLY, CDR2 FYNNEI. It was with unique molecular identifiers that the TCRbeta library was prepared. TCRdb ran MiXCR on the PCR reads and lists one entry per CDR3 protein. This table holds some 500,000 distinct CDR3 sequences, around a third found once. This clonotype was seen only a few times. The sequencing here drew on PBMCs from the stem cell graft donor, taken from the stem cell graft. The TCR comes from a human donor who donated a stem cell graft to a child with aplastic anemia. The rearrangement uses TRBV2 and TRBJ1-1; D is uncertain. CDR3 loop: CASSENTNTEAFF. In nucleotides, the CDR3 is TGTGCCAGCAGTGAAAACACGAACACTGAAGCTTTCTTT.